The 18 T cell receptor beta chains presented below share a single source sample, sequenced in a study of regulatory T cells in long-lasting Graves disease. Building the TCR beta libraries relied on iRepertoire HTBI primers, and CDR3 regions underwent Arm-PCR. TCRdb used MiXCR to reprocess the multiplex PCR reads, holding one entry per CDR3 protein. The sample carries 350,000 to 500,000 distinct CDR3 sequences, 16% recorded once. Time point of the sample: newly diagnosed GD, antithyroid drugs for less than 3 months. Preparation of the TCR library used RNA extracted from PBMCs. The same sample was also studied in work on T cells in Graves' hyperthyroidism and ophthalmopathy.

The source material was peripheral blood mononuclear cells (PBMCs), sampled at new diagnosis, from a patient treated with antithyroid drugs. These receptors all stem from a woman aged 18-29 years with Graves disease.

At least ten counts were recorded for this clonotype. This chain connects TRBV18 to TRBJ2-7; D may be TRBD1 or TRBD2 (5 bases each). The CDR3 sequence is 13 residues long. Germline CDR1 and CDR2: KGHSH and LQKENI. The germline V and J ends were trimmed by 8 bases and 4 bases, with 15 bases remaining between them. In DNA form, the CDR3 reads TGTGCCAGCAGCCCTGGGGGTCGGTACGAGCAGTACTTC. It specifies CASSPGGRYEQYF.

This clonotype was counted ten times or more. The chain recombines TRBV12-3 or TRBV12-4 with TRBJ2-7, with a tentative D call TRBD2 (5 bases). V was shortened by 1 base and J by 7 bases, with 14 bases between the two germline ends. The CDR3 runs 14 residues. This chain's CDR3 is CASSLGDGVREQYF. The CDR3 nucleotides are TGTGCCAGCAGTTTAGGAGACGGGGTGCGGGAGCAGTACTTC.

This clonotype was detected ten times or more. This chain connects TRBV13 to TRBJ2-4; TRBD1 matches 7 bases. This CDR3 has 14 residues. The J segment lost 9 bases and the V segment lost 4 bases, leaving 9 bases of the junction unmatched. Germline V gene lookup returns CDR1 PRHDT and CDR2 FYEKMQ (reference sequence). CDR3 protein: CASSSPLQGPIQYF. CDR3 nucleotide sequence: TGTGCCAGCAGCTCTCCGTTACAGGGGCCCATTCAGTACTTC.

About this clonotype: A read error may account for a junction end that differs from germline. The rearrangement joins TRBV28 to TRBJ2-7; TRBD1 aligns across 7 bases. From germline, CDR1 is MDHEN and CDR2 SYDVKM. The CDR3 consists of 15 residues. The CDR3 bases are TGTGCCTGCAGTTTATCCACAGGGGCCTCTTACGAGCAGTACTTC. This gives the protein CACSLSTGASYEQYF.

This clonotype has a count of ten or more. The chain links TRBV7-2 to TRBJ2-7, with 9 bases matching TRBD1. Looked up from germline, CDR1 is SGHTA and CDR2 is FQGNSA. The ends lost 5 bases at V and 3 bases at J; junction bases unmatched: 8. This CDR3 comprises 15 residues. CDR3 sequence (DNA): TGTGCCAGCAGCCCACGGGGACAGGGACTCTACGAGCAGTACTTC. It specifies CASSPRGQGLYEQYF.

This chain connects TRBV15 to TRBJ1-2; 7 positions match TRBD1. CDR1 is LNHNV and CDR2 is YYDKDF in the germline V gene (reference sequence). The J segment lost 6 bases and the V segment lost 5 bases, leaving 0 bases of the junction unmatched. The CDR3 totals 11 residues. The DNA for the CDR3 is TGTGCCACCAGCGGACAGGATGGCTACACCTTC. This codes for CATSGQDGYTF.

The rearrangement uses TRBV10-2 and TRBJ2-1, with 9 bases that match TRBD1. CDR1 WSHSY and CDR2 SAAADI come from the germline V gene. The CDR3 loop spans 16 amino acids. The V and J ends lost 4 bases and 2 bases, in that order; junction bases with no gene match: 6. CDR3 region: CASSGGGTGPYNEQFF. The CDR3 nucleotides read TGCGCCAGCAGTGGGGGGGGGACAGGGCCCTACAATGAGCAGTTCTTC.

This clonotype was seen at least ten times. The genes are TRBV3-1 and TRBJ1-3, with 8 bases aligning to TRBD1. Losses at the gene ends were 1 base for V and 4 bases for J; bases not matched to a gene: 3. This CDR3 contains 15 residues. Germline CDR1 LGHDT, CDR2 YNNKEL (reference sequence). The CDR3 loop reads CASSQGRTGGNTIYF. The CDR3 nucleotides read TGTGCCAGCAGCCAAGGACGGACAGGGGGAAACACCATATATTTT.

The V and J genes are TRBV12-3 or TRBV12-4 and TRBJ2-7; D assignment may be TRBD1 or TRBD2 (5 bases each). The V end was cut by 2 bases, the J end by 8 bases, with 10 bases between. CDR3 length: 12 amino acids. As DNA, the CDR3 is TGTGCCAGCAGTTTATCCGGGGCCCAGCAGTACTTC. This sequence encodes CASSLSGAQQYF.

The count of this clonotype is one. The J gene is TRBJ2-5, the V gene TRBV6-9, with TRBD2 matching 7 bases. CDR1 is MNHGY, CDR2 SVAAGI, per germline. The CDR3 totals 15 residues. The junction had 7 bases not matched to a gene; V was cut back by 4 bases and J by 2 bases. The CDR3 is CASSWSGATQETQYF. The CDR3 nucleotides read TGTGCCAGCAGTTGGAGCGGGGCCACACAAGAGACCCAGTACTTC.

V and J are TRBV6-5 and TRBJ2-7; maybe TRBD2 (5 bases). The V gene's germline CDR1 is MNHEY and CDR2 SVGAGI. Trimming took off 3 bases at V and 1 base at J, with 7 bases between the two ends. CDR3 length: 13 residues. The CDR3, as DNA: TGTGCCAGCAGTTATGGGGAGTCCTACGAGCAGTACTTC. It codes for CASSYGESYEQYF.

This clonotype was detected a few times. The chain couples TRBV3-1 to TRBJ2-7, with 12 positions matching TRBD1. CDR3 length equals 14 residues. Germline CDR1 and CDR2: LGHDT and YNNKEL (reference sequence). V gave up 5 bases and J gave up 8 bases; unmatched junction bases: 7. CDR3 in amino acids: CASSEGTGGTKQYF. Here the CDR3 DNA reads TGTGCCAGCAGCGAAGGGACAGGGGGCACTAAGCAGTACTTC.

This clonotype was recorded at least ten times. The rearrangement joins TRBV30 to TRBJ2-7; D is unresolved. V was shortened by 2 bases and J by 2 bases, with 10 bases between the two germline ends. The germline V gene encodes CDR1 GTSNPN and CDR2 SVGIG (reference sequence). The CDR3 consists of 13 residues. This chain's CDR3 is CAWSLGFTYEQYF. CDR3 bases: TGTGCCTGGAGTTTAGGGTTTACCTACGAGCAGTACTTC. The entire variable domain, with the rest obtained from reference TRBV30 and TRBJ2-7, is as follows: SQTIHQWPATLVQPVGSPLSLECTVEGTSNPNLYWYRQAAGRGLQLLFYSVGIGQISSEVPQNLSASRPQDRQFILSSKKLLLSDSGFYLCAWSLGFTYEQYFGPGTRLTVT.

This clonotype was found many times. V and J are TRBV28 and TRBJ2-1; TRBD2 aligns across 9 bases. This CDR3 is built from 17 residues. Germline CDR1 is MDHEN and CDR2 is SYDVKM. The chain's CDR3 is CACSSGILTPINNEQFF. As DNA, the CDR3 is TGTGCGTGTTCTAGCGGGATACTTACCCCCATTAACAATGAGCAGTTCTTC.

This clonotype occurred many times. This chain joins TRBV28 and TRBJ2-1; TRBD2 matches 8 bases. This CDR3 region has 13 residues. CDR1 and CDR2 (germline): MDHEN, SYDVKM. J gave up 4 bases and V 6 bases, and 2 bases lay outside the gene matches. In DNA form, the CDR3 reads TGTGCCAGCAGCGGGAGGGCTTACAATGAGCAGTTCTTC. It yields the protein CASSGRAYNEQFF.

The table lists this clonotype with many counts. The chain is built from TRBV6-1 and TRBJ2-7; 7 bases are a match to TRBD2. Germline V lookup: CDR1 MNHNS, CDR2 SASEGT. V was clipped by 6 bases and J by 2 bases; unmatched bases: 10. This CDR3 contains 15 residues. The CDR3 spells CASRPSLLAAYEQYF. Written as DNA, the CDR3 is TGTGCCAGCAGACCCTCCCTTCTAGCGGCCTACGAGCAGTACTTC.

This clonotype was observed a few times. The chain combines TRBV7-3 with TRBJ2-3; D not certain. The V end lost 1 base, the J end lost 2 bases, and 7 bases lay between the germline ends. Germline V gives CDR1 SGHTA, CDR2 FQGTGA. This CDR3 is built from 14 residues. CDR3 nucleotide sequence: TGTGCCAGCAGCTTAAATCGTCCCACAGATACGCAGTATTTT. Residues: CASSLNRPTDTQYF.

The table lists this clonotype with many counts. This rearrangement joins TRBV18 to TRBJ2-1; D gene unclear. Germline assignment: CDR1 KGHSH and CDR2 LQKENI. Trimming removed 8 bases at V and 2 bases at J, with 16 bases between. The CDR3 is made up of 15 amino acids. This chain's CDR3 is CASSLRDLPYNEQFF. Written as DNA, the CDR3 is TGTGCCAGCAGCTTAAGAGATTTGCCCTACAATGAGCAGTTCTTC.